The source of this T cell receptor beta chain is a study of blood T cell repertoires in COVID-19. V lost 0 bases and J lost 2, with 11 bases in between. The CDR3 extends over 15 amino acids. Germline assignment: CDR1 LGHDT and CDR2 YNNKEL (reference sequence). Participants' own reports of clinical history determined their cohort assignment. In the original analysis: Reference gene primer amplification in the assay estimated nucleated cell counts. This table comes from immunoSEQ multiplex PCR, and its TCRdb copy is limited to in-frame clones, with some not included. V, J and clone size are taken as reported in that table, and D and trimming were inferred from the DNA itself. The sample holds under 250,000 clones, 75% to 90% seen once.

The chain combines TRBV3-1 (or the pseudogene TRBV3-2) with TRBJ2-7, with D possibly being TRBD1 (5 bases). Sequenced material: PBMCs or T cells enriched from blood (not recorded which). This TCR came from a woman younger than 45 who had been exposed to COVID-19. The CDR3 DNA reads TGTGCCAGCAGCCAAGATGACAGAGCCCCCTACGAGCAGTACTTC. As protein: CASSQDDRAPYEQYF.